This T cell receptor (beta chain) derives from a study of T cell responses to AZD1222 COVID-19 vaccine. Study-level points and caveats: The CD4 TCRs associated with vaccination extended across spike and predominated at 160-218 and 743-854.

Points on this clone: What it binds is not known.

Profiled with immunoSEQ multiplex PCR; TCRdb holds only in-frame clones, not every one. The sample has 100,000 to 150,000 clones; around 91% are singletons. The source was peripheral blood, collected on day 0 of MenACWY control vaccination. This sequence was found in an adult in good health.

In DNA form, the CDR3 reads TGTGCCAGCAGCCAAGATCCGGCCTCGGGGTCAGATACGCAGTATTTT. This encodes CASSQDPASGSDTQYF. The genes are TRBV4-2 and TRBJ2-3; possibly TRBD2 for D (5 bases). The CDR3 sequence is 16 residues long. The germline CDR1 and CDR2 sequences are LGHNA and YNFKEQ. V was pared by 0 bases and J by 4 bases, with 14 bases between.